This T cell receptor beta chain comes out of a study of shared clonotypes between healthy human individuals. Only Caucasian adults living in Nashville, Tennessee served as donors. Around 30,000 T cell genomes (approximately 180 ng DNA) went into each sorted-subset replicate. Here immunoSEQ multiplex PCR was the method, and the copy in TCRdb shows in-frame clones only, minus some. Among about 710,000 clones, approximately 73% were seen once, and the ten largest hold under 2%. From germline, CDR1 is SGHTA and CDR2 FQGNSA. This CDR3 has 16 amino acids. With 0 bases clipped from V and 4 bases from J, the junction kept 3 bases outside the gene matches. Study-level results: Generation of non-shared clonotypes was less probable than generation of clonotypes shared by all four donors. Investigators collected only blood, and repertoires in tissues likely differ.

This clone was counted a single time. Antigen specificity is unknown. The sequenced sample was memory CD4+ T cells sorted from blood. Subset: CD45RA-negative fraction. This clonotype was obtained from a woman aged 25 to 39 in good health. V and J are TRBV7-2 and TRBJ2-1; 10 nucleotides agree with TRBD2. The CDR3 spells CASSLAYSGGYNEQFF. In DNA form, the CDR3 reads TGTGCCAGCAGCTTAGCCTATAGCGGGGGGTACAATGAGCAGTTCTTC.